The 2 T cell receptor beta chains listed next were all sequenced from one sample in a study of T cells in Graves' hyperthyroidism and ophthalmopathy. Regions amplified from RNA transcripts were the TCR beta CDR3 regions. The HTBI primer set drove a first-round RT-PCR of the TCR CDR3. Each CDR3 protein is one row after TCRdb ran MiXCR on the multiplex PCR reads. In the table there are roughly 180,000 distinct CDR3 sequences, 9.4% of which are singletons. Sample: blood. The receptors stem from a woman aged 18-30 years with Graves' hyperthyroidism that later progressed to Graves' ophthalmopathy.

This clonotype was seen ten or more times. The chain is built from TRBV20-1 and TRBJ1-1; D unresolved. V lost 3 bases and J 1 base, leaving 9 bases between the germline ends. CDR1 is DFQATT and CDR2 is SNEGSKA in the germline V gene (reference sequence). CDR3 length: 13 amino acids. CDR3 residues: CSASWAGNTEAFF. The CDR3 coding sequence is TGCAGTGCTAGCTGGGCGGGGAACACTGAAGCTTTCTTT.

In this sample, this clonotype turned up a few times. CDR3 residues: CASSLGPFGANVLTF. The CDR3 nucleotides read TGTGCCAGCAGCCTAGGGCCCTTTGGGGCCAACGTCCTGACTTTC. The chain employs TRBV6-1 and TRBJ2-6, with unresolved D. The CDR3 covers 15 residues. Trimming left V 6 bases short and J 3 bases short, with 12 bases between. Germline-derived CDR1 and CDR2 are MNHNS and SASEGT.